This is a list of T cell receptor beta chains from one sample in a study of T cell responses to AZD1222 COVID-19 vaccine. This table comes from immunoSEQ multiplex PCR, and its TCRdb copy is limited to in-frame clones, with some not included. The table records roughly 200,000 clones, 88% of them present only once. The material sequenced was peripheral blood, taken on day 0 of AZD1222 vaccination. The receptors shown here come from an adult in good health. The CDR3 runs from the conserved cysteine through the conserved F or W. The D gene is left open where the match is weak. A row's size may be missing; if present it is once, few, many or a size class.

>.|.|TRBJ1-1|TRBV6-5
TGTGCCAGCAGAGCCTTGAACACTGAAGCTTTCTTT
CASRALNTEAFF
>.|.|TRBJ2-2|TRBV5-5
TGTGCCAGCAGCTCCCGGACGGGTAACACCGGGGAGCTGTTTTTT
CASSSRTGNTGELFF
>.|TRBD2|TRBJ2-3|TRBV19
TGTGCCAGTAGAGGGACTAGCGGTGGAACAGATACGCAGTATTTT
CASRGTSGGTDTQYF
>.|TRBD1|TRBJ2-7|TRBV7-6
TGTGCCAGCAGCTCCGACAGGGGGCTTTTCTACGAGCAGTACTTC
CASSSDRGLFYEQYF
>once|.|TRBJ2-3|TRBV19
TGTGCCAGTAGTCCCAGCGCAGGGTCTAGCACAGATACGCAGTATTTT
CASSPSAGSSTDTQYF
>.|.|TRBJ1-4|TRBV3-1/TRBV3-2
TGTGCCAGCAGCCAAGAACAGAACTCTGAAAAACTGTTTTTT
CASSQEQNSEKLFF
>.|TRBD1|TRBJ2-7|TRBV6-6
TGTGCCAGCGGTAACTTAGGGGGCCGCGAGCAGTACTTC
CASGNLGGREQYF
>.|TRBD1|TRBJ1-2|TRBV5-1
TGCGCCAGCAGCGCCGACCCACTGGACAGGGGGACCTATGGCTACACCTTC
CASSADPLDRGTYGYTF
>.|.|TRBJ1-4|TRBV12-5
TGTGCTAGTGGTTTGGTACGGGACTTTACCACAACTAATGGAAAACTGTTTTTT
CASGLVRDFTTTNGKLFF
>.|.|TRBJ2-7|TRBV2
TGTGCCAGCAGGGCAGGGGCTACGGGGCAGTACTTC
CASRAGATGQYF
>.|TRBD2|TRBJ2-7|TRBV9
TGTGCCAGCAGCGTAGGGGCTAGCGGGGGGACCTACGAGCAGTACTTC
CASSVGASGGTYEQYF
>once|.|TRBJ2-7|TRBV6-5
TGTGCCAGCAGTTATGCAGGGGTCACCCCATCCTACGAGCAGTACTTC
CASSYAGVTPSYEQYF
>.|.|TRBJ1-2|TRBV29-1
TGCAGCGCCGAGGAGGGAAATGGCTACACCTTC
CSAEEGNGYTF
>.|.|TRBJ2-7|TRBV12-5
TGTGCTAGTCGCCCCGAGCAGTACTTC
CASRPEQYF
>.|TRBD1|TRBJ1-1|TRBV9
TGTGCCAGCAGCGTAGCAGGGGGCGGGTCGCTGAACACTGAAGCTTTCTTT
CASSVAGGGSLNTEAFF
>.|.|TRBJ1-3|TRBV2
TGTGCCAGCAAGCGTACTGGAAACACCATATATTTT
CASKRTGNTIYF
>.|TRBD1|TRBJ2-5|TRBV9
TGTGCCAGCAGCGTGGGATCACAGGGGAACACCTTTCGAGAGACCCAGTACTTC
CASSVGSQGNTFRETQYF
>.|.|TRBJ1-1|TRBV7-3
TGTGCCAGCAGCTTAAAATGGGCAGGGGCGAACACTGAAGCTTTCTTT
CASSLKWAGANTEAFF
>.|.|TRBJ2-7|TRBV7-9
TGTGCCAGCAGCTTAGACAAAGCGGTCCTGGGCAGAGCACCCTACGAGCAGTACTTC
CASSLDKAVLGRAPYEQYF
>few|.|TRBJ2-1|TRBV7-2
TGTGCCAGCAGCTCCTCTTCGGGCAGCTCCTACAATGAGCAGTTCTTC
CASSSSSGSSYNEQFF
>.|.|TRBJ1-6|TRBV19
TGTGCCAGTAGAGAGACCTCTATTAATTCACCCCTCCACTTT
CASRETSINSPLHF
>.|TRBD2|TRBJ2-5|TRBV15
TGTGCCACCAGCCGGTTTAGCGGGCCGGGAGAGACCCAGTACTTC
CATSRFSGPGETQYF
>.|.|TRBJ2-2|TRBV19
TGTGCCAGTAGTATTCCTGCCGGGGTGAACACCGGGGAGCTGTTTTTT
CASSIPAGVNTGELFF
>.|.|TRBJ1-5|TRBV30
TGTGCCTGGAGTGTACTGGGGGGCGGTCAGCCCCAGCATTTT
CAWSVLGGGQPQHF
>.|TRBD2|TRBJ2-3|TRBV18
TGTGCCAGCTCACCACTCCGGGGGGGTAGCACAGATACGCAGTATTTT
CASSPLRGGSTDTQYF
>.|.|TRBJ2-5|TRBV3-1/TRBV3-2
TGTGCCAGCAGCCAGGGAGGGGGGGGAGAGACCCAGTACTTC
CASSQGGGGETQYF
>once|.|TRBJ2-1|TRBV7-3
TGTGCCAGCAGCTTAGGACACCCCTATAATGAGCAGTTCTTC
CASSLGHPYNEQFF
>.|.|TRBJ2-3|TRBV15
TGTGCCACCAGCAGCCCGGGAGACAGATCAAGGGATACGCAGTATTTT
CATSSPGDRSRDTQYF
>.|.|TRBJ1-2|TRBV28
TGTGCCAGCAGTCCCTCCCCTGGCGGCTCTAACTATGGCTACACCTTC
CASSPSPGGSNYGYTF
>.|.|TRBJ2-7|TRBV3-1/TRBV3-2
TGTGCCAGCAGCCCCGCGCCGGGCTACGAGCAGTACTTC
CASSPAPGYEQYF
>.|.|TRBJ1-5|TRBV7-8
TGTGCCAGCAGCTTAGGGGGGGAACCCCAGCATTTT
CASSLGGEPQHF
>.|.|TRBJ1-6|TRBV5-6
TGTGCCAGCAGCTTGGAGGTGGCTTCGTCACCCCTCCACTTT
CASSLEVASSPLHF
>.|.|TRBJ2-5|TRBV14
TGTGCCAGCAGCGCCACTGGAGGACGGTTGGAGACCCAGTACTTC
CASSATGGRLETQYF
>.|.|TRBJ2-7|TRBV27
TGTGCTAGCAGTACCATACAGGGAAGCGAGCAGTACTTC
CASSTIQGSEQYF
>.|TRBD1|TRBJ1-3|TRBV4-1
TGCGCCAGCAGCCAGGACAGGGCGACTGGAAACACCATATATTTT
CASSQDRATGNTIYF
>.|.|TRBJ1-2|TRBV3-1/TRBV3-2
TGTGCCAGCAGCCAGGCGACACGTCTAGGGGGCTACACCTTC
CASSQATRLGGYTF
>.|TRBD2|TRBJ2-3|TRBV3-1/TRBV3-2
TGTGCCAGCAGCCTGACTAGCGGGGTCACAGATACGCAGTATTTT
CASSLTSGVTDTQYF
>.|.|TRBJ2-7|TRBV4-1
TGCGCCAGCAGCCAGGGGTCCCTTAGCTACGAGCAGTACTTC
CASSQGSLSYEQYF
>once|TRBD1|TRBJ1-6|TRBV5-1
TGCGCCAGCAGCCGTACTACAGGGGTAGGGTCACCCCTCCACTTT
CASSRTTGVGSPLHF
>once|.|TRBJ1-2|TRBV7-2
TGTGCCAGCAGCTTAGGGTCTACAGGACACTATGGCTACACCTTC
CASSLGSTGHYGYTF
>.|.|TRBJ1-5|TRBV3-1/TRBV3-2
TGTGCCAGCAGCCCCCGGGACAGCAATCAGCCCCAGCATTTT
CASSPRDSNQPQHF
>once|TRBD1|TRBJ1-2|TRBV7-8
TGTGCCAGCAGCCCCGGGACAGCCGGTTATGGCTACACCTTC
CASSPGTAGYGYTF
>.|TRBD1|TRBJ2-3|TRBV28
TGTGCCAGCAGTGCCGGGACAGGGTTCCCAGATACGCAGTATTTT
CASSAGTGFPDTQYF
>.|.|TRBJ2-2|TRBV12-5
TGTGCTAGTGGGGACAAACGGGAGCTGTTTTTT
CASGDKRELFF
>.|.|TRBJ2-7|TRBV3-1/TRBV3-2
TGTGCCAGCAGCCATCCGGGCTACTACGAGCAGTACTTC
CASSHPGYYEQYF
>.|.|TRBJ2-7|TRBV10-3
TGTGCCATCAGTGAGTCAATGACGGGGAAGGGGCAGTACTTC
CAISESMTGKGQYF
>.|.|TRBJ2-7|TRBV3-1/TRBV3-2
TGTGCCAGCAGCCAAGAAAGGAAAGGCCCCTACGAGCAGTACTTC
CASSQERKGPYEQYF